This T cell receptor beta chain was documented in a study of OX40 agonist ivuxolimab in advanced cancers. About the investigation overall: Ivuxolimab was a fully human IgG2 agonistic monoclonal antibody targeting the costimulatory receptor OX40 (CD134). Intravenous ivuxolimab was administered to patients every 2 weeks at six dose levels: 0.01, 0.1, 0.3, 1.5, 3 and 10 mg/kg. Of the approximately 54 dose-escalation patients, hepatocellular carcinoma was present in 19, melanoma in around 15, renal cell carcinoma in 9 and head and neck cancer in 9. The dose-escalation cohort was about 86% male with a mean age of about 60 years, ranging from about 20 to 80. Patients were allowed to have had prior anti-PD-1, anti-PD-L1 or anti-CTLA-4 therapy, and roughly 40% of the dose-escalation patients had previously received checkpoint inhibitors. Partial responses occurred in three dose-escalation patients: two with cutaneous melanoma and one with hepatocellular carcinoma. Peripheral TCRbeta sequencing was intended to test whether TCR sequence diversity was altered and clonal T-cell expansion was caused by ivuxolimab. The paper covers the monotherapy dose-escalation part of the phase I ivuxolimab trial, which included N ≈ 57 patients.

Details on this clone: The clone's antigen remains unknown. No base quality values were provided; no much bigger clone lies one nucleotide off.

Patients with a history of autoimmune disease or receiving systemic immunosuppression were excluded from the trial. In every dose cohort, peripheral blood was drawn for TCR sequencing at baseline, cycle 4 day 1, and cycle 7 day 1. Samples came from an open-label, multicenter, first-in-human phase I dose-escalation trial of ivuxolimab. The trial enrolled adults with locally advanced or metastatic head and neck squamous cell, hepatocellular, melanoma or renal cell carcinoma. CD4+ and CD8+ T cells were sorted separately from peripheral blood before TCR sequencing. For sequencing of the TCRbeta CDR3 region, genomic DNA was extracted from the sorted cells. The immunoSEQ Assay was used to sequence the TCRbeta CDR3 regions. TCRdb took this table from immuneACCESS and kept in-frame rearrangements with V and J called. Such tables lack part of the clones; where checked against another copy, unresolved V genes explain under half of the gap, and the rest is unexplained. This sample has nearly 70,000 clones in its table, and about 80% of those were observed once. Roughly 1.4% of the sample is taken by the ten largest.

General study outcomes and caveats: After ivuxolimab, CD8+ T cells had more expanded clones than CD4+ T cells on average. Antigen specificity was not determined for the clonally expanded peripheral T cells. Low levels of normalized T-cell clonal expansion were also seen in some patients who did not respond. Clonal expansion of both CD4+ and CD8+ blood T cells was observed from baseline to week 6 at doses 0.1 to 3.0 mg/kg. In the 0.1-3.0 mg/kg groups, partial responders had among the lowest normalized peripheral clonal expansion, particularly in CD8+ T cells.

CDR1 and CDR2, looked up from the germline V gene, are MDHEN and SYDVKM. Inclusive of the bounding cysteine and phenylalanine, the CDR3 is 13 residues long. Left in the record is the CDR3 DNA by itself, 39 bases read in frame from the first base. V was cut back by 5 bases and J by 6 bases, leaving a gap of 11 bases between them. Source: CD4+ or CD8+ T cells sorted from blood, taken in a trial of the OX40 agonist ivuxolimab. The TCR was taken from an adult with an advanced solid tumor such as melanoma, head and neck, liver or kidney cancer. The rearranged chain carries TRBV28 and TRBJ2-1, with the D call perhaps TRBD1 or TRBD2, as 5 bases match in each case. The DNA is TGTGCCAGCAGTCCGGGACCACCCAATGAGCAGTTCTTC. This sequence encodes CASSPGPPNEQFF.